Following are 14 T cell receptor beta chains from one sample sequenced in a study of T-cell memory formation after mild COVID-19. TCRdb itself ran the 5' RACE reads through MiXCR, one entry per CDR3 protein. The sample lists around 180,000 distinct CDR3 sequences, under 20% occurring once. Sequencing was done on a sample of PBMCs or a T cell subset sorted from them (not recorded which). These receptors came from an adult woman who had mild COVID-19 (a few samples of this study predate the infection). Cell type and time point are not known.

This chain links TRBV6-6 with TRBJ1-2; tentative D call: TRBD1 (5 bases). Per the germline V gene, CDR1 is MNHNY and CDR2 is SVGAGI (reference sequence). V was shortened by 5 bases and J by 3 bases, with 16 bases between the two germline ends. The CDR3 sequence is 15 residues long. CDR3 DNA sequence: TGTGCCAGCAGTATAGTGCAGCGGGGGGACTATGGCTACACCTTC. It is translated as CASSIVQRGDYGYTF.

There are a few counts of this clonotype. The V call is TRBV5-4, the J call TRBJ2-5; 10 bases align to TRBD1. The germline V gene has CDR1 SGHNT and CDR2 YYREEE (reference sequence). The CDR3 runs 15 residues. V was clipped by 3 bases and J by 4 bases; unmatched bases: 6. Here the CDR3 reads CASSSGTGVIETQYF. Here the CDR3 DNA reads TGTGCCAGCAGCTCCGGGACAGGGGTAATAGAGACCCAGTACTTC.

The CDR3 coding sequence is TGCGCCAGCAGTCAGGACGGAGACTATGGCTACACCTTC. It encodes CASSQDGDYGYTF. The chain links TRBV4-3 to TRBJ1-2; D uncertain. The germline gives CDR1 LGHNA, CDR2 YSLEER. Trimming took off 6 bases at V and 3 bases at J, with 11 bases between the two ends. CDR3 length: 13 residues.

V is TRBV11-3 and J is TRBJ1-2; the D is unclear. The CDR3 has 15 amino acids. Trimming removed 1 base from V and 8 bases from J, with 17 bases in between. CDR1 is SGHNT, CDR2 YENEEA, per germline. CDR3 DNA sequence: TGTGCCAGCAGCTTAGGGCAGGCCACTGAGGGCGGCTACACCTTC. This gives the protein CASSLGQATEGGYTF. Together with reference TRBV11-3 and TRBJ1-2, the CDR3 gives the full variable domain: EAGVVQSPRYKIIEKKQPVAFWCNPISGHNTLYWYLQNLGQGPELLIRYENEEAVDDSQLPKDRFSAERLKGVDSTLKIQPAELGDSAVYLCASSLGQATEGGYTFGSGTRLTVV.

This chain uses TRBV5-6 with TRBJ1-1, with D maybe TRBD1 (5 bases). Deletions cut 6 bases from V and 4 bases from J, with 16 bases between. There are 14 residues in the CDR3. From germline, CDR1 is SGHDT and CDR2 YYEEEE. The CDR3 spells CASTLGPGGTEAFF. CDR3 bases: TGTGCCAGCACCCTGGGACCCGGGGGCACTGAAGCTTTCTTT.

This CDR3 reads CASSIRASGGADTQYF. The CDR3 nucleotides read TGTGCCAGTAGTATACGGGCTAGCGGGGGCGCAGATACGCAGTATTTT. The chain links TRBV19 to TRBJ2-3; TRBD2 matches at 10 bases. V trimming: 2 bases; J trimming: 4 bases; junction bases outside the gene matches: 6. Germline V gene sequence: CDR1 LNHDA, CDR2 SQIVND (reference sequence). The CDR3 totals 16 residues.

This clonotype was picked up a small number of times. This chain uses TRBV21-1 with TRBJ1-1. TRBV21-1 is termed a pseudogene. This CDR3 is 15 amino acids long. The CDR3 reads CASSKNRPSHTEAFF. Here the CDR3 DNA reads TGTGCCAGCAGCAAAAACCGACCGAGCCACACTGAAGCTTTCTTT.

CDR3 in amino acids: CASSLEAMPGANVLTF. The CDR3 nucleotides are TGTGCCAGCAGCTTAGAAGCCATGCCTGGGGCCAACGTCCTGACTTTC. The gene calls are TRBV11-2 and TRBJ2-6; D is uncertain. Germline V CDR1 and CDR2: SGHAT, FQNNGV. The length of the CDR3 is 16 residues. Trimming left V 0 bases short and J 2 bases short, with 8 bases between.

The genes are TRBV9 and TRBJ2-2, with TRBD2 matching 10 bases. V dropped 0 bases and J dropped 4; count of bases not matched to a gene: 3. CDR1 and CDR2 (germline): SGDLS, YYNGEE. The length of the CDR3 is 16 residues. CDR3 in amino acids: CASSVGSSGGTGELFF. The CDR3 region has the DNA TGTGCCAGCAGCGTAGGGTCTAGCGGGGGCACCGGGGAGCTGTTTTTT.

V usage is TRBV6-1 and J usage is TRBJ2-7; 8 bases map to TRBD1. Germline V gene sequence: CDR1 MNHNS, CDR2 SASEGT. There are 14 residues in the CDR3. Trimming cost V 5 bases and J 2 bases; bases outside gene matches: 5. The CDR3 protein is CASSKDRATYEQYF. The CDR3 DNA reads TGTGCCAGCAGTAAGGACAGGGCTACCTACGAGCAGTACTTC.

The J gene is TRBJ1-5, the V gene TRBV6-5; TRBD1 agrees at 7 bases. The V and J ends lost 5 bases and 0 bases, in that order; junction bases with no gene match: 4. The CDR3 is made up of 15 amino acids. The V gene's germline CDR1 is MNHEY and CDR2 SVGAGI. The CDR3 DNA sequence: TGTGCCAGCAGTCCCGACAGGGTTAGCAATCAGCCCCAGCATTTT. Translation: CASSPDRVSNQPQHF.

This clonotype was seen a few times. CDR3 bases: TGTGCCAGCAGCTCCCAGAGCGGCTGGGGGGCAGATACGCAGTATTTT. This codes for CASSSQSGWGADTQYF. This chain joins TRBV7-2 and TRBJ2-3, with D perhaps matching TRBD2 (6 bases). The germline V and J ends were trimmed by 4 bases and 4 bases, with 18 bases remaining between them. The CDR3 has 16 residues. Germline values: CDR1 SGHTA, CDR2 FQGNSA.

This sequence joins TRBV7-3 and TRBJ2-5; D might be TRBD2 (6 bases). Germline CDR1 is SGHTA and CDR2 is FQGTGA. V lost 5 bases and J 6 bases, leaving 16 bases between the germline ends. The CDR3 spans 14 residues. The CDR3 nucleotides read TGTGCCAGCAGCCCACAACTAGCTCCGCAGACCCAGTACTTC. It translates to CASSPQLAPQTQYF. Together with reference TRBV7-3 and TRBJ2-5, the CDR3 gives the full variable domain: GAGVSQTPSNKVTEKGKYVELRCDPISGHTALYWYRQSLGQGPEFLIYFQGTGAADDSGLPNDRFFAVRPEGSVSTLKIQRTERGDSAVYLCASSPQLAPQTQYFGPGTRLLVL.

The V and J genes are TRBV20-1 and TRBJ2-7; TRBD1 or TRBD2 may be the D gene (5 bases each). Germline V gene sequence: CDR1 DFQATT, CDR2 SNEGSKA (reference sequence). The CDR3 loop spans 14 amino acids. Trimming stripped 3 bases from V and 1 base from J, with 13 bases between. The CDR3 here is CSASKDGTSYEQYF. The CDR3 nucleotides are TGCAGTGCTAGCAAAGACGGGACGTCCTACGAGCAGTACTTC.